This entry lists 13 T cell receptor beta chains sequenced from one sample in a study of cytomegalovirus exposure and HLA in healthy donors. The PCR contained 60 Vbeta and 13 Jbeta primers. TCRdb's table, derived via immunoSEQ multiplex PCR, lists solely in-frame clones and lacks some. This sample has 200,000 or so clones, with roughly 80% found just once. The sample consisted of PBMCs. The receptors here all came from a boy younger than 18 in good health and CMV-seronegative.

The sample holds one count of this clone. V gene TRBV9 combines with J gene TRBJ2-3; no firm D call. This CDR3 is built from 16 residues. V was shortened by 0 bases and J by 2 bases, with 13 bases between the two germline ends. Germline lookup yields CDR1 SGDLS and CDR2 YYNGEE. CDR3 protein: CASSVDSGLFTDTQYF. The DNA of the CDR3 is TGTGCCAGCAGCGTAGATTCAGGTCTCTTCACAGATACGCAGTATTTT. The full variable domain, with the rest looked up from reference TRBV9 and TRBJ2-3, is DSGVTQTPKHLITATGQRVTLRCSPRSGDLSVYWYQQSLDQGLQFLIQYYNGEERAKGNILERFSAQQFPDLHSELNLSSLELGDSALYFCASSVDSGLFTDTQYFGPGTRLTVL.

As concerns this clone: The junction differs from germline at one of its ends, possibly a read error. The chain uses TRBV7-7 and TRBJ2-1; possible D gene TRBD2, 6 bases. CDR3 size: 14 residues. CDR1 is SSHAT and CDR2 is FNYEAQ in the germline V gene (reference sequence). The CDR3 is CASSLAAGLDEQFF. DNA for the CDR3: TGTGCTAGCAGCTTAGCGGCAGGGTTGGATGAGCAGTTCTTC.

As for this clone: One end of the junction varies from germline; a read error may be responsible. The V gene is TRBV27, the J gene TRBJ2-2; D call uncertain. The CDR3 has 14 amino acids. Germline V gives CDR1 MNHEY, CDR2 SMNVEV (reference sequence). The CDR3 region has the DNA TGTGCCACCAGTCGACACTGGAACACCGGGGAGCTGTTTTTT. Residues: CATSRHWNTGELFF.

This clone occurred a few times. J is TRBJ1-2 and V is TRBV25-1, with D perhaps matching TRBD1 (6 bases). The CDR3 is 12 residues long. Germline CDR1 reads MGHDK; CDR2 reads SYGVNS. V dropped 6 bases and J dropped 6 bases, with 11 bases sitting between them. CDR3 loop: CASRFPGDGYTF. In DNA, the CDR3 is TGTGCCAGCAGGTTCCCAGGGGATGGCTACACCTTC.

The chain is built from TRBV20-1 and TRBJ2-7; the D is unclear. V gave up 1 base and J gave up 4 bases, with 5 bases separating them. This CDR3 spans 11 amino acids. CDR1 DFQATT and CDR2 SNEGSKA come from the germline V gene (reference sequence). The CDR3, as DNA: TGCAGTGCTAGAGCCCTATACGAGCAGTACTTC. Protein sequence: CSARALYEQYF.

The chain couples TRBV21-1 to TRBJ2-1; TRBD2 is taken as the D call from the table, unchecked against the DNA. TRBV21-1 is assigned pseudogene status. This CDR3 region has 14 residues. Here the CDR3 DNA reads TGTGCCAGCAGGGGCGGGAGTCATCCAGATGAGCAGTTCTTC. Protein: CASRGGSHPDEQFF.

The chain employs TRBV7-9 and TRBJ2-2; 9 bases are a match to TRBD1. Germline lookup yields CDR1 SEHNR and CDR2 FQNEAQ (reference sequence). V dropped 6 bases and J dropped 4; count of bases not matched to a gene: 12. The CDR3 is 17 amino acids. The CDR3: CASSAHRDRVGTGELFF. CDR3 DNA: TGTGCCAGCAGTGCGCACCGGGACAGGGTGGGCACCGGGGAGCTGTTTTTT.

The rearrangement uses TRBV4-3 and TRBJ2-7; TRBD1 is a possible D gene (6 bases). Germline V gives CDR1 LGHNA, CDR2 YSLEER. CDR3 length equals 16 residues. V was trimmed by 2 bases and J by 3 bases, leaving 17 bases between them. The CDR3 nucleotides read TGCGCCAGCAGCCAATCTTTTCATGGGGGCATCTACGAGCAGTACTTC. Its translation: CASSQSFHGGIYEQYF.

This clone is a singleton in its sample. The chain joins TRBV6-1 to TRBJ2-7; maybe TRBD1 (5 bases). This CDR3 region has 17 residues. V gave up 0 bases and J gave up 0 bases, with 15 bases separating them. The germline V gene encodes CDR1 MNHNS and CDR2 SASEGT. For the CDR3, the DNA is TGTGCCAGCAGTGAAGCACTCCGACAGCGAAGCTCCTACGAGCAGTACTTC. Translating it yields CASSEALRQRSSYEQYF.

This chain connects TRBV10-3 to TRBJ2-1; TRBD2 matches 7 bases. The V gene's germline CDR1 is ENHRY and CDR2 SYGVKD. V lost 2 bases, J lost 4 bases, and 8 bases stayed unmatched. The CDR3 sequence is 16 residues long. CDR3 in amino acids: CAISEDAGAKYNEQFF. In nucleotides, the CDR3 is TGTGCCATCAGTGAGGACGCGGGAGCGAAGTACAATGAGCAGTTCTTC.

The V and J genes are TRBV19 and TRBJ2-4; 12 bases agree with TRBD2. Trimming at V came to 2 bases and at J to 3 bases, leaving 14 bases not matched to a gene. Germline V CDR1 and CDR2: LNHDA, SQIVND (reference sequence). This CDR3 has 20 amino acids. CDR3 nucleotide sequence: TGTGCCAGTAGTATAAGGCCCTCTAGCGGGAGGGCCCCTTTCAAAAACATTCAGTACTTC. Residues: CASSIRPSSGRAPFKNIQYF.

The rearrangement links TRBV7-9 to TRBJ2-5; TRBD2 matches 7 bases. The CDR3 covers 17 residues. V lost 1 base and J lost 3; bases outside the gene matches: 11. Per germline, CDR1 SEHNR and CDR2 FQNEAQ (reference sequence). CDR3: CASSLEGLGLAEETQYF. The CDR3 region has the DNA TGTGCCAGCAGCTTAGAAGGGCTGGGGCTAGCGGAAGAGACCCAGTACTTC.

The genes are TRBV7-8 and TRBJ1-2; D is undetermined. CDR1 is SGHVS, CDR2 FQNEAQ, per germline. The CDR3 totals 15 residues. V gave up 2 bases and J gave up 4 bases, with 14 bases separating them. The CDR3 DNA reads TGTGCCAGCAGCTTAAGAGGGCCCCCTTCCTATGGCTACACCTTC. This sequence encodes CASSLRGPPSYGYTF.